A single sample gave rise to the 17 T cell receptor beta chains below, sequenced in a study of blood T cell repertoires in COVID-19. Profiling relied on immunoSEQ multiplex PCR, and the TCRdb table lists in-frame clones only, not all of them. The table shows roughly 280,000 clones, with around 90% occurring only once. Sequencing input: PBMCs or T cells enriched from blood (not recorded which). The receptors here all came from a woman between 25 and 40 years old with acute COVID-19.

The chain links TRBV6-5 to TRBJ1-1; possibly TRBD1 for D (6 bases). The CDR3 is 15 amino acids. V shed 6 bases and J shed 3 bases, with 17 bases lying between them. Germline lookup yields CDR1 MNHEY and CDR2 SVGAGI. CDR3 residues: CASSPQPGADTEAFF. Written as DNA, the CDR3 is TGTGCCAGCAGCCCCCAACCAGGGGCGGACACTGAAGCTTTCTTT.

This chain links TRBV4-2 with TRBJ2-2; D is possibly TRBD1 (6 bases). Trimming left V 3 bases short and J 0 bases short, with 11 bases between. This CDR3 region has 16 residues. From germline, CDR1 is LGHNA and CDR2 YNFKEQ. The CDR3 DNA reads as TGTGCCAGCAGCCACCAAGGACAGACGAACACCGGGGAGCTGTTTTTT. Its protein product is CASSHQGQTNTGELFF.

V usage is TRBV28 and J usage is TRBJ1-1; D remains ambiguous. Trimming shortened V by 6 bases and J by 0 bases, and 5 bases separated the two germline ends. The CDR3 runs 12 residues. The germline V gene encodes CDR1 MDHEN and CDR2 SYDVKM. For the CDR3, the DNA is TGTGCCAGCAGCCAATTGAACACTGAAGCTTTCTTT. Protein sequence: CASSQLNTEAFF.

The CDR3 here is CASNFGTGKEQYF. The CDR3 DNA follows: TGCGCCAGCAATTTTGGGACAGGGAAGGAGCAGTACTTC. This chain connects TRBV5-1 to TRBJ2-7, with TRBD1 matching 9 bases. The CDR3 loop spans 13 amino acids. The V gene end was trimmed by 6 bases and the J gene end by 7 bases; junction bases not matched to a gene: 8. The germline V gene has CDR1 SGHRS and CDR2 YFSETQ. Combining the CDR3 with reference TRBV5-1 and TRBJ2-7 gives the whole variable domain KAGVTQTPRYLIKTRGQQVTLSCSPISGHRSVSWYQQTPGQGLQFLFEYFSETQRNKGNFPGRFSGRQFSNSRSEMNVSTLELGDSALYLCASNFGTGKEQYFGPGTRLTVT.

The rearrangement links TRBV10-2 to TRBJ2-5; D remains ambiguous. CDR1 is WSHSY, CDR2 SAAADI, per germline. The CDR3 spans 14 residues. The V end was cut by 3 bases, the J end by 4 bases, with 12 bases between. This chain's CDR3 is CASSDGPSPETQYF. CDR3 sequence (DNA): TGCGCCAGCAGTGATGGGCCGTCACCAGAGACCCAGTACTTC.

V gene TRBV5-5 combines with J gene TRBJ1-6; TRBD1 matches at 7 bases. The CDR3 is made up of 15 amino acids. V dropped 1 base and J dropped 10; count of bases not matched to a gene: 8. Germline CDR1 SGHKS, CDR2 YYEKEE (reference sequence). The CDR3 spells CASSLSTGSRSPLHF. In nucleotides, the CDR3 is TGTGCCAGCAGCTTGTCGACAGGGTCACGGTCACCCCTCCACTTT.

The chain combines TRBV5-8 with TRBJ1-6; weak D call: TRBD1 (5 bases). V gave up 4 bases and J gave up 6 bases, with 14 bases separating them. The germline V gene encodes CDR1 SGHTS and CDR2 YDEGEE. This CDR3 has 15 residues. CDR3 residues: CASSQIDSPNSPLHF. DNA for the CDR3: TGTGCCAGCAGCCAGATAGACAGTCCTAATTCACCCCTCCACTTT.

CDR3 bases: TGTGCCAGCAGCTTAGGCCATAGCGGGAGGGCCGCCTACAATGAGCAGTTCTTC. Protein: CASSLGHSGRAAYNEQFF. The chain couples TRBV7-3 to TRBJ2-1; 11 nucleotides match TRBD2. The CDR3 is 18 amino acids. Germline V gene data show CDR1 as SGHTA and CDR2 as FQGTGA. J lost 2 bases, V lost 2 bases, and 8 bases had no gene match.

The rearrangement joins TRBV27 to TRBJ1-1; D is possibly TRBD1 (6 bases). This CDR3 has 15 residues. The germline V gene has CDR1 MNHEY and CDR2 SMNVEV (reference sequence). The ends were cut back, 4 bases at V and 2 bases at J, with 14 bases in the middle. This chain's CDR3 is CASSWIGQINTEAFF. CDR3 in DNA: TGTGCCAGCAGTTGGATAGGACAGATTAACACTGAAGCTTTCTTT.

DNA of the CDR3: TGTGCCAGTAGTTTCGGGATCCATGAGCAGTTCTTC. Residues: CASSFGIHEQFF. The V call is TRBV19, the J call TRBJ2-1, with D tentatively TRBD2 (5 bases). Trimming cost V 5 bases and J 8 bases, with 10 bases left between them. Germline V gene lookup returns CDR1 LNHDA and CDR2 SQIVND (reference sequence). CDR3 size: 12 residues.

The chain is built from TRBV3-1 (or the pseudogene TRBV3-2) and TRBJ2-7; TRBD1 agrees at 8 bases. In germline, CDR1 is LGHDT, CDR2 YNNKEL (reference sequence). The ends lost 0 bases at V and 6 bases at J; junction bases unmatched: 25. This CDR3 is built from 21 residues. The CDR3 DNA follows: TGTGCCAGCAGCCAAGAAGGTCCCGGACAGGGTTGGCGCCGCGCCGCTCCCGAGCAGTACTTC. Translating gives CASSQEGPGQGWRRAAPEQYF.

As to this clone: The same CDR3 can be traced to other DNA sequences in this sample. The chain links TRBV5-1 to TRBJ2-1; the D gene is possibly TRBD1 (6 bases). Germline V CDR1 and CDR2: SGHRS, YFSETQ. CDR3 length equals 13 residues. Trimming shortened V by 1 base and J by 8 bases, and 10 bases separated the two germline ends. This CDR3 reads CASSLTGNDEQFF. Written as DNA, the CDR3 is TGCGCCAGCAGCTTGACAGGGAACGATGAGCAGTTCTTC.

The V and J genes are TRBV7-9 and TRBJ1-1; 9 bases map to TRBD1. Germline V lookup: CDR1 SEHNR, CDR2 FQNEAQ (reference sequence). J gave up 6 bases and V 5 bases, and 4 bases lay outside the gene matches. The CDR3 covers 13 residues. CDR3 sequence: CASSPGTGSEAFF. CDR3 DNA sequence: TGTGCCAGCAGCCCGGGGACAGGGTCTGAAGCTTTCTTT.

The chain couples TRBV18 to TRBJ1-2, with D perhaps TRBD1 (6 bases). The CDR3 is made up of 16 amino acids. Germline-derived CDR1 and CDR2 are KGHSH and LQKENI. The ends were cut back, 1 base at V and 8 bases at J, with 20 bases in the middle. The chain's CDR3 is CASSPLSDAAGEGYTF. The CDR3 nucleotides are TGTGCCAGCTCACCACTCAGTGACGCGGCAGGGGAGGGCTACACCTTC.

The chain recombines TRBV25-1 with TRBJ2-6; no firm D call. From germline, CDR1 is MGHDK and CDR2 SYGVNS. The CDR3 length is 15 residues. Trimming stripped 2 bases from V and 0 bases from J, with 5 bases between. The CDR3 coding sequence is TGTGCCAGCAGTGAAAGCCTCTCTGGGGCCAACGTCCTGACTTTC. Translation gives CASSESLSGANVLTF. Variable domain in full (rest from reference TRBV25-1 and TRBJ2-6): EADIYQTPRYLVIGTGKKITLECSQTMGHDKMYWYQQDPGMELHLIHYSYGVNSTEKGDLSSESTVSRIRTEHFPLTLESARPSHTSQYLCASSESLSGANVLTFGAGSRLTVL.

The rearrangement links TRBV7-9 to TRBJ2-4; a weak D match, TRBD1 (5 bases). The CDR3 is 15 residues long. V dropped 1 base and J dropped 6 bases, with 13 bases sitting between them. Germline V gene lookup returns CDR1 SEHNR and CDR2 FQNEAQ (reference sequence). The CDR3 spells CASSLDRGSGNIQYF. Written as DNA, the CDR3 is TGTGCCAGCAGCTTAGATAGGGGAAGTGGAAACATTCAGTACTTC.

As DNA, the CDR3 is TGTGCCACCAGTGAAACAAGTCAGCCCCAGCATTTT. Protein product: CATSETSQPQHF. This chain uses TRBV24-1 with TRBJ1-5; D unclear. V was clipped by 4 bases and J by 6 bases, with 6 bases between them. The CDR3 spans 12 residues. Looked up from germline, CDR1 is KGHDR and CDR2 is SFDVKD.